Following are 18 T cell receptor beta chains from one sample sequenced in a study of control samples from healthy donors and cancer patients. Method: immunoSEQ multiplex PCR; TCRdb's copy keeps in-frame clones and lacks some. The profile covers approximately 100,000 clones, with around 89% appearing a single time and approximately 16% taken by the ten largest. The specimen sequenced was blood. These TCRs come from a woman aged 45-59 years in good health.

The V call is TRBV4-3, the J call TRBJ1-1; tentatively, D is TRBD1 (6 bases). The CDR3 has 15 residues. Germline CDR1 reads LGHNA; CDR2 reads YSLEER. The V gene lost 1 base and the J gene lost 7 bases, with 16 bases spanning the gap. CDR3 in DNA: TGCGCCAGCAGCCAAGTGTCTTTCGCAGGGGTTGAAGCTTTCTTT. Its translation: CASSQVSFAGVEAFF.

The chain carries TRBV5-6 and TRBJ2-5, with D tentatively TRBD2 (6 bases). V was clipped by 2 bases and J by 3 bases, with 17 bases between them. From germline, CDR1 is SGHDT and CDR2 YYEEEE. The CDR3 runs 16 residues. The chain's CDR3 is CASSFSPGLHEETQYF. DNA of the CDR3: TGTGCCAGCAGCTTCTCCCCGGGACTCCATGAAGAGACCCAGTACTTC.

The chain links TRBV7-9 to TRBJ2-1, with 7 nucleotides matching TRBD2. V trimming: 0 bases; J trimming: 5 bases; junction bases outside the gene matches: 10. The CDR3 is made up of 17 amino acids. Germline CDR1 reads SEHNR; CDR2 reads FQNEAQ (reference sequence). CDR3 coding DNA: TGTGCCAGCAGCTTAGCGGTAGTGGTGGGGAGGGACAATGAGCAGTTCTTC. Residues: CASSLAVVVGRDNEQFF.

V and J are TRBV11-2 and TRBJ2-3; 7 nucleotides line up with TRBD2. The CDR3 runs 16 residues. CDR1 is SGHAT, CDR2 FQNNGV, per germline. Trimming cost V 6 bases and J 0 bases; bases outside gene matches: 9. CDR3 in DNA: TGTGCCAGCAGATTCTGGGGGGGGTTAAGCACAGATACGCAGTATTTT. Amino acids: CASRFWGGLSTDTQYF.

The chain links TRBV5-1 to TRBJ2-1, with 8 bases identical to TRBD1. CDR3 length: 16 residues. CDR1 and CDR2 from the germline V gene are SGHRS and YFSETQ. Losses at the gene ends were 2 bases for V and 0 bases for J; bases not matched to a gene: 4. The CDR3 bases are TGCGCCAGCAGCTTAGCAGGACAGGGCTCCTACAATGAGCAGTTCTTC. It translates to CASSLAGQGSYNEQFF.

This rearrangement joins TRBV7-3 to TRBJ2-1, with TRBD2 matching over 11 bases. CDR1 and CDR2 from the germline V gene are SGHTA and FQGTGA. The V segment lost 5 bases and the J segment 5 bases; nucleotides outside the gene matches: 8. The CDR3 covers 16 residues. CDR3: CASSPAGTSGDNEQFF. The CDR3 nucleotides are TGTGCCAGCAGCCCAGCCGGGACTAGCGGAGACAATGAGCAGTTCTTC.

This clone was detected only once. The V call is TRBV27, the J call TRBJ1-1, with D maybe TRBD1 (5 bases). V lost 10 bases and J lost 11, with 17 bases in between. Germline CDR1 and CDR2: MNHEY and SMNVEV (reference sequence). This CDR3 contains 11 residues. The CDR3 region has the DNA TGTGCCACCGGGGGGTTGGGGCCGGCTTTCTTT. It encodes CATGGLGPAFF.

The chain links TRBV13 to TRBJ2-6, with D perhaps TRBD2 (5 bases). V was cut by 5 bases and J by 4 bases, with 18 bases left in between. The CDR3 length is 17 residues. Germline V CDR1 and CDR2: PRHDT, FYEKMQ (reference sequence). CDR3 region: CASSPFFLGAGANVLTF. DNA for the CDR3: TGTGCCAGCAGCCCCTTTTTTTTGGGAGCAGGGGCCAACGTCCTGACTTTC. Together with reference TRBV13 and TRBJ2-6, the CDR3 gives the full variable domain: AAGVIQSPRHLIKEKRETATLKCYPIPRHDTVYWYQQGPGQDPQFLISFYEKMQSDKGSIPDRFSAQQFSDYHSELNMSSLELGDSALYFCASSPFFLGAGANVLTFGAGSRLTVL.

CDR3 bases: TGTGCCAGCAGCGTAAAGAGCGGGGGAAACTCCTACAATGAGCAGTTCTTC. This translates into CASSVKSGGNSYNEQFF. V usage is TRBV9 and J usage is TRBJ2-1, with TRBD2 identical over 8 bases. V gave up 1 base and J gave up 0 bases; unmatched junction bases: 6. Per the germline V gene, CDR1 is SGDLS and CDR2 is YYNGEE. The CDR3 runs 17 residues.

The chain joins TRBV27 to TRBJ2-2, with D possibly being TRBD2 (5 bases). The CDR3 totals 15 residues. Per germline, CDR1 MNHEY and CDR2 SMNVEV (reference sequence). Trimming removed 4 bases at V and 6 bases at J, with 15 bases between. The DNA for the CDR3 is TGTGCCAGCAGTTCCAAAGCCCTACTAGCCGGGGAGCTGTTTTTT. This gives the protein CASSSKALLAGELFF.

The table lists this clone with a count of one. This chain uses TRBV4-1 with TRBJ1-5, with 7 bases fitting TRBD1. V was clipped by 0 bases and J by 7 bases; unmatched bases: 3. Germline-derived CDR1 and CDR2 are MGHRA and YSYEKL. This CDR3 is 14 amino acids long. The CDR3 coding sequence is TGCGCCAGCAGCCAAGAGACAGGGTGGCAGCCCCAGCATTTT. Translating it yields CASSQETGWQPQHF.

The chain is built from TRBV7-9 and TRBJ2-7, with D tentatively TRBD2 (7 bases). V was pared by 8 bases and J by 0 bases, with 14 bases between. CDR1 SEHNR and CDR2 FQNEAQ come from the germline V gene (reference sequence). The CDR3 covers 14 residues. The CDR3 here is CASSKGGSSYEQYV. The CDR3 DNA is TGTGCCAGCTCAAAGGGGGGGAGCTCCTACGAGCAGTACGTC.

Only one count was recorded for this clone. The rearrangement joins TRBV5-1 to TRBJ1-3; D is unclear. The germline CDR1 and CDR2 sequences are SGHRS and YFSETQ. V lost 0 bases and J lost 4, with 5 bases in between. The CDR3 sequence is 13 residues long. The CDR3 protein is CASSLASGNTIYF. The CDR3 DNA reads TGCGCCAGCAGCTTGGCCAGCGGAAACACCATATATTTT.

This chain uses TRBV19 with TRBJ1-2, with D unclear. Germline V gene lookup returns CDR1 LNHDA and CDR2 SQIVND (reference sequence). Trimming left V 7 bases short and J 3 bases short, with 15 bases between. The CDR3 consists of 14 residues. The CDR3 spells CASTQEVSYYGYTF. In DNA, the CDR3 is TGTGCCAGTACCCAAGAGGTGTCCTACTATGGCTACACCTTC.

The rearrangement joins TRBV27 to TRBJ1-5; no clear D gene. V lost 1 base to trimming and J lost 0 bases, with 7 bases between them. The CDR3 loop spans 15 amino acids. CDR1 is MNHEY and CDR2 is SMNVEV in the germline V gene (reference sequence). This CDR3 is CASSLFQTSNQPQHF. CDR3 bases: TGTGCCAGCAGTTTATTTCAAACTAGCAATCAGCCCCAGCATTTT.

This clone was seen once. The sample contains more than one DNA sequence encoding this CDR3. The CDR3 DNA follows: TGTGCCAGCAGCAAAAGGGGGGACCGGGGGCGCAGGGATCTCAGTGGGGCTTCGGACGAGCAGTACGTC. Its translation is CASSKRGDRGRRDLSGASDEQYV. The V and J genes are TRBV21-1 and TRBJ2-7. TRBV21-1 is labeled a pseudogene. The CDR3 loop spans 23 amino acids.

The chain links TRBV6-2 or TRBV6-3 to TRBJ2-3; D is ambiguous. Germline V CDR1 and CDR2: MNHEY, SVGEGT. V lost 3 bases and J lost 3, with 10 bases in between. The CDR3 contains 14 residues. CDR3 loop: CASSYLSTTDTQYF. The CDR3 DNA follows: TGTGCCAGCAGTTATTTATCAACGACAGATACGCAGTATTTT.

V is TRBV24-1 and J is TRBJ2-5; D not resolved. The CDR3 is 13 residues long. V was clipped by 7 bases and J by 2 bases, with 10 bases between them. Germline V CDR1 and CDR2: KGHDR, SFDVKD. For the CDR3, the DNA is TGTGCCACCAGCACCGGCACTCAAGAGACCCAGTACTTC. Translating gives CATSTGTQETQYF.